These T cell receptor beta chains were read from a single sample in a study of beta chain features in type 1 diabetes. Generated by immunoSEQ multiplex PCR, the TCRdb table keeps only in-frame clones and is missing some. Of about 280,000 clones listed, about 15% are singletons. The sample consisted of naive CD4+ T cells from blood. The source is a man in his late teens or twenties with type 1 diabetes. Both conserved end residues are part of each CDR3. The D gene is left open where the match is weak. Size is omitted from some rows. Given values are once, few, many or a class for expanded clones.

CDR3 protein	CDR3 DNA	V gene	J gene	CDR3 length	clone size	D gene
CASSPGTGVYNEQFF	TGTGCCAGCTCACCCGGGACAGGGGTCTACAATGAGCAGTTCTTC	TRBV18	TRBJ2-1	15	NA	TRBD1
CASSPLQGNPTYF	TGTGCCAGCAGCCCCTTACAGGGGAACCCTACCTACTTC	TRBV7-9	TRBJ2-5	13	NA	TRBD1
CASSFSGATYNEQFF	TGTGCCAGCAGCTTTAGCGGGGCGACATACAATGAGCAGTTCTTC	TRBV7-2	TRBJ2-1	15	few	TRBD2
CSVTRQVSETQYF	TGCAGCGTCACTAGACAGGTTTCAGAGACCCAGTACTTC	TRBV29-1	TRBJ2-5	13	NA	NA
CASRITGGPIEQYF	TGTGCCAGCAGAATCACAGGGGGGCCCATCGAGCAGTACTTC	TRBV27	TRBJ2-7	14	NA	TRBD1
CASSNGQGISLYNEQFF	TGTGCCAGTAGTAACGGACAGGGAATTTCCCTTTACAATGAGCAGTTCTTC	TRBV19	TRBJ2-1	17	NA	TRBD1
CSDLSGGDYNEQFF	TGCAGCGACCTTAGCGGGGGGGATTACAATGAGCAGTTCTTC	TRBV29-1	TRBJ2-1	14	NA	TRBD2
CASSQVNRKETQYF	TGCGCCAGCAGCCAAGTTAACAGGAAAGAGACCCAGTACTTC	TRBV4-3	TRBJ2-5	14	many	NA
CASSPAGGPYEQYF	TGTGCCAGCAGCCCGGCGGGGGGACCCTACGAGCAGTACTTC	TRBV7-2	TRBJ2-7	14	NA	TRBD2
CATPVRNQPQHF	TGTGCCACCCCGGTCCGGAATCAGCCCCAGCATTTT	TRBV6-7	TRBJ1-5	12	few	NA
CASSPDYEQYF	TGTGCCAGCAGCCCAGACTACGAGCAGTACTTC	TRBV7-2	TRBJ2-7	11	NA	NA
CAWAGTGGGGQPQHF	TGTGCCTGGGCGGGGACAGGGGGCGGAGGCCAGCCCCAGCATTTT	TRBV30	TRBJ1-5	15	NA	TRBD1
CASSWGGGDTQYF	TGCGCCAGCAGCTGGGGGGGCGGAGATACGCAGTATTTT	TRBV5-1	TRBJ2-3	13	NA	NA
CSVEREMNTEAFF	TGCAGCGTCGAAAGGGAGATGAACACTGAAGCTTTCTTT	TRBV29-1	TRBJ1-1	13	NA	NA
CASSVGPTINGEQYF	TGTGCCAGCAGCGTAGGTCCCACGATCAACGGCGAGCAGTACTTC	TRBV9	TRBJ2-7	15	NA	NA
CSVKGQGRTYGYTF	TGCAGCGTTAAAGGACAGGGGAGGACCTATGGCTACACCTTC	TRBV29-1	TRBJ1-2	14	NA	TRBD1
CAIRDRNDFSYEQYF	TGTGCCATCAGGGACAGGAACGATTTTTCCTACGAGCAGTACTTC	TRBV10-3	TRBJ2-7	15	NA	TRBD1
CASSNTGGRSAGANVLTF	TGCGCCAGCAGCAACACAGGGGGCCGTTCCGCTGGGGCCAACGTCCTGACTTTC	TRBV5-1	TRBJ2-6	18	few	TRBD1
CASSLVTRGTGRNNEQFF	TGTGCCAGCAGCTTAGTCACACGGGGGACAGGGAGGAACAATGAGCAGTTCTTC	TRBV7-6	TRBJ2-1	18	few	TRBD1
CASSSRTGWYF	TGTGCCAGCAGTTCTCGGACAGGGTGGTACTTC	TRBV28	TRBJ2-7	11	few	TRBD1
CAWSPGVNEKLFF	TGTGCCTGGAGCCCGGGAGTTAATGAAAAACTGTTTTTT	TRBV30	TRBJ1-4	13	few	NA
CASSGRGSGNTIYF	TGTGCCAGCAGTGGACGGGGCTCTGGAAACACCATATATTTT	TRBV28	TRBJ1-3	14	NA	NA
CACGRAVSYNEQFF	TGTGCCTGCGGGAGGGCCGTATCCTACAATGAGCAGTTCTTC	TRBV30	TRBJ2-1	14	few	TRBD2
CSVERGGAGVEQYF	TGCAGCGTTGAAAGGGGGGGGGCAGGGGTCGAGCAGTACTTC	TRBV29-1	TRBJ2-7	14	few	NA
CASSFSRGPGELFF	TGTGCCAGCAGTTTTAGTAGGGGCCCCGGGGAGCTGTTTTTT	TRBV27	TRBJ2-2	14	NA	NA
CASSRLRTGNYEQYF	TGTGCCAGCAGTAGGCTTCGGACAGGAAACTACGAGCAGTACTTC	TRBV6-6	TRBJ2-7	15	few	TRBD1
CASSLSDDYEQYF	TGCGCCAGCAGCCTAAGTGATGACTACGAGCAGTACTTC	TRBV5-1	TRBJ2-7	13	few	NA